This T cell receptor (beta chain) originates from a study of graft-versus-host responses after intestinal transplantation. Whole-study context: Those transplanted obtained multivisceral, liver-intestinal, or isolated intestinal grafts. For approximately three years after anti-thymocyte globulin induction, all recipients took tacrolimus and steroids.

The CDR3 spans 19 residues. CDR1 is SGHNT and CDR2 is YYREEE in the germline V gene (reference sequence). The ends were cut back, 1 base at V and 1 base at J, with 21 bases in the middle. Profiling relied on immunoSEQ multiplex PCR, and the TCRdb table lists in-frame clones only, not all of them. The sample carries about 14,000 clones, around 94% recorded once. The specimen was PBMCs, collected 9 days after transplant. The chain has TRBV5-4 and TRBJ1-5; D is unclear. The receptor's source is a human patient who received an intestinal transplant, so some T cells may come from the graft donor. DNA of the CDR3: TGTGCCAGCAGCTTGTTGTCAATCCAGGTGAAAAGCAGCAATCAGCCCCAGCATTTT. As protein: CASSLLSIQVKSSNQPQHF.